This section outlines one T cell receptor (beta chain) sequence together with its context. The repertoire was sequenced with immunoSEQ multiplex PCR; TCRdb's copy has only in-frame clones and lacks some. The sample holds roughly 300,000 clones, 65% to 90% seen once. This sample stems from a study of blood T cell repertoires in COVID-19. As for the study in general: Spain, Italy and the United States supplied samples that represented acute and convalescent COVID-19. From T cells, B-cell-depleted T cells, or PBMCs came the material, which was cDNA or gDNA.

CDR1 and CDR2 from the germline V gene are SGHKS and YYEKEE (reference sequence). CDR3 size: 18 residues. V was pared by 4 bases and J by 0 bases, with 15 bases of the junction left unmatched. The rearrangement joins TRBV5-5 to TRBJ1-2; TRBD1 aligns across 7 bases. This TCR was sampled from a woman between 40 and 55 years old with acute COVID-19. Sample: PBMCs or T cells enriched from blood (not recorded which). The CDR3 region has the DNA TGTGCCAGCAGCGGCTGGATCCTCCGGGACAGAGCTAACTATGGCTACACCTTC. The encoded protein is CASSGWILRDRANYGYTF.